This T cell receptor beta chain was captured by sequencing in a study of T cell repertoires in cytomegalovirus infection. Study-wide context: CMV epitopes that were recently identified and HLA-C-restricted were used alongside well-studied HLA-B-restricted ones. An indication of both CMV infection and matching HLA type came from public TCR beta signatures.

Regarding this clonotype: The antigen is not known.

MiXCR, applied by TCRdb to the reads, yields one record per CDR3 protein. The profile shows 55,000 to 85,000 distinct CDR3 sequences, approximately 22% of them singletons. Germline CDR1 is SGHAT and CDR2 is FQNNGV. This CDR3 has 12 residues. Trimming stripped 8 bases from V and 2 bases from J, with 8 bases between. This TCR was recovered from a human donor in good health (CMV status not recorded). Some clones in this sample may be carry-over from other donors' samples. The material was CD8+ T cells from cultured PBMCs, obtained from culture after CMV antigen stimulation. The chain links TRBV11-2 to TRBJ2-3, with a possible D match to TRBD2 (6 bases). CDR3 DNA sequence: TGTGCCAGCGGGGGGAACACAGATACGCAGTATTTT. This sequence encodes CASGGNTDTQYF.